These 29 T cell receptor beta chains were sequenced from one sample in a study of cytomegalovirus exposure and HLA in healthy donors. Assay used: immunoSEQ multiplex PCR; TCRdb lists only in-frame clones, some missing. The sample comprises approximately 90,000 clones, 95% to 97% of which are singletons, and 0.6% to 0.85% rests with the top ten. The source material was PBMCs. Receptors were obtained from a man aged 18 to 29 in good health and CMV-seronegative.

This sequence joins TRBV9 and TRBJ2-1, with D possibly matching TRBD2 (6 bases). The V end lost 3 bases, the J end lost 8 bases, and 15 bases lay between the germline ends. The CDR3 has 14 residues. Germline loops: CDR1 SGDLS, CDR2 YYNGEE. As DNA, the CDR3 is TGTGCCAGCAGCGACGGGAGTCGTGCCGATGAGCAGTTCTTC. Its translation: CASSDGSRADEQFF.

This chain uses TRBV9 with TRBJ2-3; 8 nucleotides line up with TRBD2. The CDR3 has 15 amino acids. Unmatched junction bases numbered 6, after V lost 2 bases and J lost 4 bases. CDR1 and CDR2 from the germline V gene are SGDLS and YYNGEE. CDR3 nucleotides: TGTGCCAGCAGCGTGAGAGCGGGAGAAGCAGATACGCAGTATTTT. It encodes CASSVRAGEADTQYF.

The rearrangement uses TRBV7-2 and TRBJ2-7, with 8 bases identical to TRBD2. Looked up from germline, CDR1 is SGHTA and CDR2 is FQGNSA. The CDR3 has 12 residues. Here the CDR3 reads CARGLGSWEQYV. CDR3 DNA sequence: TGTGCTAGGGGACTAGGGTCGTGGGAGCAGTACGTC.

The rearrangement links TRBV19 to TRBJ2-1; 9 bases map to TRBD2. The CDR3 extends over 14 amino acids. In germline, CDR1 is LNHDA, CDR2 SQIVND (reference sequence). The V and J ends lost 7 bases and 4 bases, in that order; junction bases with no gene match: 5. CDR3 DNA sequence: TGTGCCAGTAAATTAGCGGGAGAGTACAATGAGCAGTTCTTC. As protein: CASKLAGEYNEQFF.

This sequence joins TRBV11-3 and TRBJ2-1; 8 nucleotides line up with TRBD2. V shed 1 base, J shed 10 bases, and the junction held 6 bases outside the gene matches. This CDR3 has 14 residues. Germline CDR1 is SGHNT and CDR2 is YENEEA. The CDR3 region is CASSLGGTSKEQFF. The CDR3 nucleotides read TGTGCCAGCAGCTTAGGAGGGACTAGTAAGGAGCAGTTCTTC. Together with reference TRBV11-3 and TRBJ2-1, the CDR3 gives the full variable domain: EAGVVQSPRYKIIEKKQPVAFWCNPISGHNTLYWYLQNLGQGPELLIRYENEEAVDDSQLPKDRFSAERLKGVDSTLKIQPAELGDSAVYLCASSLGGTSKEQFFGPGTRLTVL.

The chain is built from TRBV18 and TRBJ1-5, with 9 bases identical to TRBD1. CDR1 and CDR2 (germline): KGHSH, LQKENI. This CDR3 region has 15 residues. The trim removed 6 bases at V and 7 bases at J, leaving 10 bases unmatched. This CDR3 reads CASSPGQGGLQPQHF. The DNA for the CDR3 is TGTGCCAGCTCGCCGGGACAGGGTGGTCTGCAGCCCCAGCATTTT.

The genes are TRBV6-5 and TRBJ1-4; TRBD1 matches 8 bases. With 5 bases clipped from V and 5 bases from J, the junction kept 4 bases outside the gene matches. This CDR3 has 14 residues. CDR1 and CDR2 from the germline V gene are MNHEY and SVGAGI. The CDR3 region is CASSRDRKNEKLFF. DNA for the CDR3: TGTGCCAGCAGTCGGGACAGGAAGAATGAAAAACTGTTTTTT.

The chain combines TRBV30 with TRBJ2-1, with D uncertain. The CDR3 loop spans 10 amino acids. Trimming stripped 2 bases from V and 6 bases from J, with 2 bases between. Germline V gene lookup returns CDR1 GTSNPN and CDR2 SVGIG (reference sequence). This CDR3 reads CAWSLNEQFF. The CDR3 DNA reads as TGTGCCTGGAGTCTCAATGAGCAGTTCTTC. Based on the CDR3 plus reference TRBV30 and TRBJ2-1, the full variable domain is SQTIHQWPATLVQPVGSPLSLECTVEGTSNPNLYWYRQAAGRGLQLLFYSVGIGQISSEVPQNLSASRPQDRQFILSSKKLLLSDSGFYLCAWSLNEQFFGPGTRLTVL.

The V and J genes are TRBV19 and TRBJ2-5; 7 positions match TRBD2. Germline V gene sequence: CDR1 LNHDA, CDR2 SQIVND (reference sequence). V lost 4 bases to trimming and J lost 2 bases; unmatched junction nucleotides: 7. This CDR3 contains 15 residues. DNA for the CDR3: TGTGCCAGTAGTAATCCTCTGGGGGGGCAAGAGACCCAGTACTTC. This codes for CASSNPLGGQETQYF.

This clone came up once. The chain has TRBV27 and TRBJ2-7, with D possibly TRBD1 on 5 matching bases. The CDR3 has 15 residues. Germline CDR1 MNHEY, CDR2 SMNVEV (reference sequence). V lost 2 bases to trimming and J lost 0 bases, with 11 bases between them. CDR3 region: CASSLRQSSSYEQYF. The CDR3 DNA reads as TGTGCCAGCAGTTTACGACAGTCGAGCTCCTACGAGCAGTACTTC.

In DNA form, the CDR3 reads TGCGCCAGCAGCCCCCGGGACATTCCCACAGATACGCAGTATTTT. Amino acid sequence: CASSPRDIPTDTQYF. V gene TRBV4-3 combines with J gene TRBJ2-3, with a weak D call TRBD1 (6 bases). CDR3 size: 15 residues. V was clipped by 4 bases and J by 2 bases, with 13 bases between them. Germline CDR1 LGHNA, CDR2 YSLEER.

V is TRBV12-5 and J is TRBJ1-5; possible D gene TRBD1, 5 bases. There are 15 residues in the CDR3. Germline CDR1 LGHNT, CDR2 FRNRAP. V was clipped by 2 bases and J by 1 base, with 9 bases between them. CDR3: CASGLLRQSNQPQHF. The CDR3 DNA sequence: TGTGCTAGTGGTTTGCTTCGACAGAGCAATCAGCCCCAGCATTTT. Together with reference TRBV12-5 and TRBJ1-5, the CDR3 gives the full variable domain: DARVTQTPRHKVTEMGQEVTMRCQPILGHNTVFWYRQTMMQGLELLAYFRNRAPLDDSGMPKDRFSAEMPDATLATLKIQPSEPRDSAVYFCASGLLRQSNQPQHFGDGTRLSIL.

This clone has just one count. The chain couples TRBV7-2 to TRBJ2-3; 7 bases agree with TRBD2. V lost 5 bases, J lost 2 bases, and 7 bases stayed unmatched. The CDR3 is 15 residues long. The germline CDR1 and CDR2 sequences are SGHTA and FQGNSA. CDR3 DNA: TGTGCCAGCAGCCTCCTGCGGGGGAACACAGATACGCAGTATTTT. Translated: CASSLLRGNTDTQYF.

This clone was seen only once. The rearrangement links TRBV9 to TRBJ2-1, with 13 bases fitting TRBD2. The CDR3 has 15 amino acids. After removal of 3 bases from V and 9 bases from J, the junction contained 6 bases not matched to a gene. CDR1 and CDR2 from the germline V gene are SGDLS and YYNGEE. CDR3 region: CASSARTSGSGEQFF. In nucleotides, the CDR3 is TGTGCCAGCAGCGCGAGGACTAGCGGGAGTGGTGAGCAGTTCTTC.

The J gene is TRBJ2-3, the V gene TRBV7-8; D is perhaps TRBD2 (6 bases). The V and J ends lost 8 bases and 6 bases respectively, with 12 bases between them. The germline gives CDR1 SGHVS, CDR2 FQNEAQ. The CDR3 contains 12 residues. CDR3 amino acids: CASSSGGDTQYF. As DNA, the CDR3 is TGTGCCAGCTCGAGCGGAGGGGATACGCAGTATTTT. Using reference TRBV7-8 and TRBJ2-3 for the parts outside the CDR3, the full variable domain is GAGVSQSPRYKVAKRGQDVALRCDPISGHVSLFWYQQALGQGPEFLTYFQNEAQLDKSGLPSDRFFAERPEGSVSTLKIQRTQQEDSAVYLCASSSGGDTQYFGPGTRLTVL.

In this sample, this clone turned up once. The chain carries TRBV20-1 and TRBJ2-7, with unresolved D. CDR3 size: 11 residues. Per germline, CDR1 DFQATT and CDR2 SNEGSKA (reference sequence). The germline V and J ends were trimmed by 3 bases and 6 bases, with 9 bases remaining between them. This CDR3 is CSASAESEQYF. DNA of the CDR3: TGCAGTGCTAGCGCCGAGAGCGAGCAGTACTTC.

This chain links TRBV27 with TRBJ1-5; D ambiguous. Germline lookup yields CDR1 MNHEY and CDR2 SMNVEV (reference sequence). The CDR3 contains 15 residues. V was clipped by 3 bases and J by 0 bases, with 9 bases between them. CDR3 sequence (DNA): TGTGCCAGCAGTTTGGGCAGAAATAGCAATCAGCCCCAGCATTTT. Translated, it gives CASSLGRNSNQPQHF.

The chain recombines TRBV11-2 with TRBJ2-5, with 9 bases aligning to TRBD1. Germline trimming cut 3 bases from V and 5 bases from J; bases unmatched to any gene: 4. Germline lookup yields CDR1 SGHAT and CDR2 FQNNGV. The CDR3 is made up of 14 amino acids. The CDR3 nucleotides are TGTGCCAGCAGCTTGGGGACAGGGTTTGAGACCCAGTACTTC. Its translation: CASSLGTGFETQYF.

This chain uses TRBV2 with TRBJ2-3, with 10 bases identical to TRBD2. Germline assignment: CDR1 SNHLY and CDR2 FYNNEI. The CDR3 extends over 15 amino acids. V was clipped by 8 bases and J by 6 bases; unmatched bases: 11. The CDR3, as DNA: TGTGCCAGCCTCAGCGGGAGGGCCGCGGGGGATACGCAGTATTTT. This translates into CASLSGRAAGDTQYF.

This chain uses TRBV7-2 with TRBJ2-7, with 7 bases lining up with TRBD2. Germline assignment: CDR1 SGHTA and CDR2 FQGNSA. The trim removed 5 bases at V and 0 bases at J, leaving 10 bases unmatched. The CDR3 totals 16 residues. The CDR3 DNA is TGTGCCAGCAGCCCCGACGCGGGACTACCCTCCTACGAGCAGTACTTC. Encoded protein: CASSPDAGLPSYEQYF.

The V gene is TRBV5-1, the J gene TRBJ1-1; unclear D gene. CDR1 and CDR2 from the germline V gene are SGHRS and YFSETQ. The CDR3 is made up of 12 amino acids. The ends were cut back, 1 base at V and 5 bases at J, with 6 bases in the middle. The CDR3 DNA follows: TGCGCCAGCAGCTTGCCGTCGACTGAAGCTTTCTTT. It codes for CASSLPSTEAFF.

The chain is built from TRBV28 and TRBJ2-7, with TRBD1 matching over 7 bases. The CDR3 runs 16 residues. The V and J ends lost 2 bases and 3 bases, in that order; junction bases with no gene match: 10. Germline CDR1 MDHEN, CDR2 SYDVKM. Here the CDR3 reads CASSLARQSGGYEQYF. For the CDR3, the DNA is TGTGCCAGCAGTTTAGCTAGGCAGTCAGGGGGCTACGAGCAGTACTTC.

V usage is TRBV27 and J usage is TRBJ2-1, with D possibly matching TRBD1 (6 bases). V was cut by 2 bases and J by 8 bases, with 10 bases left in between. In germline, CDR1 is MNHEY, CDR2 SMNVEV (reference sequence). The length of the CDR3 is 13 residues. The CDR3 DNA is TGTGCCAGCAGTTTACAGGGGCTGGATGAGCAGTTCTTC. Its translation: CASSLQGLDEQFF.

The rearrangement joins TRBV6-1 to TRBJ2-7, with 7 bases aligning to TRBD2. Germline CDR1 is MNHNS and CDR2 is SASEGT. The CDR3 extends over 15 amino acids. Trimming took 6 bases from V and 2 from J; bases not matched to a gene: 10. CDR3 amino acids: CASRLAVSGAYEQYV. The CDR3 region has the DNA TGTGCCAGCAGACTAGCTGTCAGCGGGGCCTACGAGCAGTACGTC.

The chain combines TRBV6-1 with TRBJ2-7; 15 positions agree with TRBD2. The trim removed 4 bases at V and 6 bases at J, leaving 10 bases unmatched. CDR1 and CDR2 (germline): MNHNS, SASEGT. There are 17 residues in the CDR3. As DNA, the CDR3 is TGTGCCAGCAGTGGGATCGGGACTAGCGGGAGGACCGGCGAGCAGTACTTC. It is translated as CASSGIGTSGRTGEQYF.

The chain carries TRBV27 and TRBJ1-2; D remains ambiguous. CDR3 length: 13 amino acids. Germline V gives CDR1 MNHEY, CDR2 SMNVEV (reference sequence). The V gene lost 3 bases and the J gene lost 6 bases, with 11 bases spanning the gap. The CDR3 bases are TGTGCCAGCAGTTTTCGGGGAAGGGATGGCTACACCTTC. The encoded protein is CASSFRGRDGYTF.

Written as DNA, the CDR3 is TGTGCCAGCAGCTTGAGACAGGGGGAACTTCAAGGCTCGGGAGGGCGGGCAGATACGCAGTATTTT. The encoded protein is CASSLRQGELQGSGGRADTQYF. The chain uses TRBV7-6 and TRBJ2-3; a possible D gene is TRBD1 (9 bases). Per the germline V gene, CDR1 is SGHVS and CDR2 is FNYEAQ. Trimming took off 3 bases at V and 4 bases at J, with 35 bases between the two ends. The CDR3 totals 22 residues.

The V gene is TRBV5-6, the J gene TRBJ2-1, with 7 positions matching TRBD1. V was pared by 0 bases and J by 2 bases, with 5 bases of the junction left unmatched. Germline V lookup: CDR1 SGHDT, CDR2 YYEEEE. The CDR3 sequence is 16 residues long. In DNA form, the CDR3 reads TGTGCCAGCAGCTTGGCCAGGCAGGGGGCCTACAATGAGCAGTTCTTC. This codes for CASSLARQGAYNEQFF.

The chain couples TRBV6-6 to TRBJ1-5, with 10 nucleotides matching TRBD1. Trimming took 5 bases from V and 7 from J; bases not matched to a gene: 11. The CDR3 spans 16 residues. Germline V gives CDR1 MNHNY, CDR2 SVGAGI (reference sequence). The CDR3 nucleotides read TGTGCCAGCAGTCCCCCAAGACAGGGGGCAGGGCAGCCCCAGCATTTT. It specifies CASSPPRQGAGQPQHF.